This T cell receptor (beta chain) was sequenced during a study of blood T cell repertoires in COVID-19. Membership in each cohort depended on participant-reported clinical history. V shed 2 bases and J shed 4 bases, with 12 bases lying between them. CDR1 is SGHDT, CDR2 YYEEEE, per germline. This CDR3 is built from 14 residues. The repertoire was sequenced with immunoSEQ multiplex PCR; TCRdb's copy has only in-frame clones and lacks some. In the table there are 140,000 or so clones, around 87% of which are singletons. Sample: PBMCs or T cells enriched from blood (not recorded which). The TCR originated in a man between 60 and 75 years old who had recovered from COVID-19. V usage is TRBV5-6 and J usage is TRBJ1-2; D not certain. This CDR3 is CASSFTDSSYGYTF. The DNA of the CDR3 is TGTGCCAGCAGCTTTACCGACTCCAGCTATGGCTACACCTTC.